Below, 5 T cell receptor beta chains from the same sample are listed, as sequenced in a study of blood T cell repertoires in COVID-19. Generated by immunoSEQ multiplex PCR, the TCRdb table keeps only in-frame clones and is missing some. Among 200,000 to 250,000 clones, 80% to 90% were seen once, and the ten largest hold about 2.5%. The specimen sequenced was peripheral blood. These receptors all come from a man aged 25 to 40 with COVID-19, enrolled during active disease.

J is TRBJ1-1 and V is TRBV30; possible D gene TRBD1, 5 bases. V was clipped by 4 bases and J by 1 base, with 13 bases between them. In germline, CDR1 is GTSNPN, CDR2 SVGIG (reference sequence). The CDR3 is 14 amino acids. Written as DNA, the CDR3 is TGTGCCTGGAACCCTACAACAGGGAACACTGAAGCTTTCTTT. This encodes CAWNPTTGNTEAFF.

The chain employs TRBV9 and TRBJ2-2, with D unresolved. The CDR3 extends over 16 amino acids. The germline gives CDR1 SGDLS, CDR2 YYNGEE. Trimming stripped 0 bases from V and 6 bases from J, with 15 bases between. In DNA form, the CDR3 reads TGTGCCAGCAGCGTAGATTCGAGTTTACGGGCCGGGGAGCTGTTTTTT. As protein: CASSVDSSLRAGELFF.

The rearrangement joins TRBV28 to TRBJ1-2; 7 bases line up with TRBD1. Per germline, CDR1 MDHEN and CDR2 SYDVKM. The CDR3 extends over 16 amino acids. Trimming removed 8 bases from V and 4 bases from J; junction bases left unmatched: 16. CDR3 bases: TGTGCCAGCGGATCCGGGACAGCAGGCGTGGTCTATGGCTACACCTTC. Translated: CASGSGTAGVVYGYTF.

V is TRBV5-4 and J is TRBJ2-3, with TRBD2 matching 8 bases. The CDR3 runs to 19 residues. V shed 4 bases and J 3 bases; nucleotides not matched to a gene: 19. From germline, CDR1 is SGHNT and CDR2 YYREEE (reference sequence). In DNA, the CDR3 is TGTGCCAGCAGCCTCGGACTAGCTTGGGACCTGATCGAGACAGATACGCAGTATTTT. This sequence encodes CASSLGLAWDLIETDTQYF.

J is TRBJ2-7 and V is TRBV14; TRBD1 agrees at 8 bases. Germline V gene lookup returns CDR1 SGHDN and CDR2 FVKESK. V lost 3 bases to trimming and J lost 5 bases; unmatched junction nucleotides: 9. The CDR3 has 15 residues. The CDR3, as DNA: TGTGCCAGCAGCCAGGCAGGACAGGGTTGGCACGAGCAGTACTTC. Residues: CASSQAGQGWHEQYF.